This entry lists 18 T cell receptor beta chains sequenced from one sample in a study of blood T cell repertoires in COVID-19. TCRdb keeps only in-frame clones here, not all; method: immunoSEQ multiplex PCR. The sample has roughly 290,000 clones; approximately 86% are singletons. Sequencing was carried out using peripheral blood. The receptors were gathered from a woman aged 30 to 39 who had recovered from COVID-19.

The V call is TRBV27, the J call TRBJ2-7; no definite D call. The V gene lost 3 bases and the J gene lost 5 bases, with 14 bases spanning the gap. Germline CDR1 MNHEY, CDR2 SMNVEV (reference sequence). The length of the CDR3 is 14 residues. The CDR3 is CASSFVQQAHEQYF. DNA of the CDR3: TGTGCCAGCAGTTTCGTCCAGCAGGCCCACGAGCAGTACTTC.

V and J are TRBV28 and TRBJ2-3, with D perhaps matching TRBD1 (5 bases). CDR1 MDHEN and CDR2 SYDVKM come from the germline V gene. With 6 bases removed from V and 1 base from J, the gap between germline ends came to 11 bases. The length of the CDR3 is 14 residues. DNA of the CDR3: TGTGCCAGCAGGCAGGGAAGAGGCACAGATACGCAGTATTTT. This encodes CASRQGRGTDTQYF.

The chain couples TRBV28 to TRBJ1-2; D call uncertain. V was clipped by 5 bases and J by 3 bases, with 10 bases between them. Germline CDR1 MDHEN, CDR2 SYDVKM. This CDR3 comprises 13 residues. The CDR3 loop is CASSPLDYYGYTF. CDR3 coding DNA: TGTGCCAGCAGTCCCCTCGACTACTATGGCTACACCTTC.

The gene calls are TRBV4-3 and TRBJ2-7; TRBD1 aligns across 7 bases. This CDR3 has 13 amino acids. The V gene's germline CDR1 is LGHNA and CDR2 YSLEER. J lost 3 bases, V lost 2 bases, and 1 base had no gene match. CDR3 in DNA: TGCGCCAGCAGCCAAACAGGGGTCTACGAGCAGTACTTC. This gives the protein CASSQTGVYEQYF.

This clone appeared a single time. The rearrangement uses TRBV30 and TRBJ1-3; 7 bases match TRBD1. The CDR3 consists of 16 residues. Germline V CDR1 and CDR2: GTSNPN, SVGIG (reference sequence). With 3 bases clipped from V and 6 bases from J, the junction kept 14 bases outside the gene matches. Written as DNA, the CDR3 is TGTGCCTGGAGGGGCCCCTCGACAGGGAAAGTAAACACCATATATTTT. Protein: CAWRGPSTGKVNTIYF.

This clone has a single count. The chain employs TRBV3-1 (or the pseudogene TRBV3-2) and TRBJ2-3; TRBD2 matches 7 bases. The germline V gene has CDR1 LGHDT and CDR2 YNNKEL (reference sequence). CDR3 length equals 17 residues. Trimming at V came to 1 base and at J to 3 bases, leaving 10 bases not matched to a gene. CDR3 region: CASSQVSIAGPTDTQYF. The CDR3 DNA reads TGTGCCAGCAGCCAAGTGTCGATAGCGGGTCCGACAGATACGCAGTATTTT.

V usage is TRBV29-1 and J usage is TRBJ1-1, with 9 bases aligning to TRBD1. The germline V gene has CDR1 SQVTM and CDR2 ANQGSEA. The CDR3 covers 14 residues. With 3 bases clipped from V and 3 bases from J, the junction kept 5 bases outside the gene matches. This chain's CDR3 is CSVEGRDRDTEAFF. The CDR3 nucleotides are TGCAGCGTTGAGGGCCGGGACAGGGACACTGAAGCTTTCTTT.

The gene calls are TRBV30 and TRBJ2-7, with a weak D call TRBD1 (5 bases). The CDR3 loop spans 14 amino acids. Germline CDR1 reads GTSNPN; CDR2 reads SVGIG (reference sequence). The ends were cut back, 0 bases at V and 0 bases at J, with 9 bases in the middle. CDR3 DNA: TGTGCCTGGAGTGTAGGGGTGAGCTCCTACGAGCAGTACTTC. Its translation: CAWSVGVSSYEQYF. Supplemented by reference TRBV30 and TRBJ2-7, the full variable domain reads SQTIHQWPATLVQPVGSPLSLECTVEGTSNPNLYWYRQAAGRGLQLLFYSVGIGQISSEVPQNLSASRPQDRQFILSSKKLLLSDSGFYLCAWSVGVSSYEQYFGPGTRLTVT.

Details on this clone: At one boundary the junction diverges from the germline segment, which might be a read error. The rearrangement joins TRBV2 to TRBJ2-7; maybe TRBD1 (7 bases). Germline CDR1 reads SNHLY; CDR2 reads FYNNEI. This CDR3 is 15 amino acids long. As DNA, the CDR3 is TGTGCCAGCAGGCGGGACAGTGGAATATTCCCGCCCCCCTTATGG. Amino acid sequence: CASRRDSGIFPPPLW.

J is TRBJ2-7 and V is TRBV12-3 or TRBV12-4, with TRBD2 matching 10 bases. Trimming took 8 bases from V and 2 from J; bases not matched to a gene: 3. This CDR3 spans 13 amino acids. DNA of the CDR3: TGTGCCAGCCGTACTAGCGGGACCTACGAGCAGTACTTC. This sequence encodes CASRTSGTYEQYF.

This clone was seen only once. CDR3 region: CASSQRERRDTEAFF. The CDR3 region has the DNA TGTGCCAGCAGCCAGCGGGAGCGAAGGGACACTGAAGCTTTCTTT. The rearrangement uses TRBV14 and TRBJ1-1; D gene ambiguous. The CDR3 consists of 15 residues. CDR1 is SGHDN and CDR2 is FVKESK in the germline V gene. V lost 3 bases, J lost 3 bases, and 14 bases lay in between.

CDR3 protein: CASSLHLFTSGGGEQYF. CDR3 DNA: TGTGCCAGCAGCTTACACCTCTTCACGTCAGGGGGAGGCGAGCAGTACTTC. The chain employs TRBV7-2 and TRBJ2-7, with D possibly being TRBD1 (7 bases). This CDR3 has 17 amino acids. V was cut by 2 bases and J by 6 bases, with 23 bases left in between. Germline assignment: CDR1 SGHTA and CDR2 FQGNSA.

The rearrangement joins TRBV5-1 to TRBJ2-2; TRBD2 might be the D (6 bases). This CDR3 has 14 amino acids. The V and J ends lost 6 bases and 4 bases respectively, with 13 bases between them. CDR1 and CDR2 from the germline V gene are SGHRS and YFSETQ. CDR3 region: CASIGTGVTGELFF. CDR3 nucleotides: TGCGCCAGCATAGGGACTGGAGTCACCGGGGAGCTGTTTTTT.

The chain is built from TRBV12-3 or TRBV12-4 and TRBJ1-2; the D gene is possibly TRBD1 (5 bases). The CDR3 consists of 13 residues. The V and J ends lost 7 bases and 5 bases respectively, with 14 bases between them. The CDR3 here is CASTLGLLYGYTF. The CDR3 region has the DNA TGTGCCAGCACCCTGGGGCTACTATATGGCTACACCTTC.

V and J are TRBV10-2 and TRBJ1-6, with a weak D call TRBD1 (5 bases). Per the germline V gene, CDR1 is WSHSY and CDR2 is SAAADI. This CDR3 has 15 residues. The ends were cut back, 2 bases at V and 10 bases at J, with 15 bases in the middle. The CDR3 reads CASSEHTQGGSPLHF. Here the CDR3 DNA reads TGCGCCAGCAGTGAGCATACGCAGGGAGGCTCACCCCTCCACTTT.

The chain is built from TRBV5-6 and TRBJ2-2; weak D call: TRBD2 (5 bases). V was pared by 7 bases and J by 3 bases, with 16 bases between. Germline CDR1 SGHDT, CDR2 YYEEEE. The CDR3 runs to 15 residues. The CDR3: CASATRRADTGELFF. In DNA, the CDR3 is TGTGCCAGCGCTACTCGGCGGGCCGACACCGGGGAGCTGTTTTTT.

This chain joins TRBV16 and TRBJ1-1; TRBD1 agrees at 8 bases. J was trimmed by 2 bases and V by 2 bases; bases with no gene match: 1. The germline CDR1 and CDR2 sequences are KGHSY and FQNENV. The CDR3 covers 14 residues. The CDR3 loop is CASSQGTGNTEAFF. CDR3 nucleotide sequence: TGTGCCAGCAGCCAAGGGACAGGTAACACTGAAGCTTTCTTT.

V usage is TRBV28 and J usage is TRBJ2-3, with a tentative D call TRBD2 (6 bases). This CDR3 is 13 amino acids long. The germline CDR1 and CDR2 sequences are MDHEN and SYDVKM. The V end lost 4 bases, the J end lost 5 bases, and 10 bases lay between the germline ends. Here the CDR3 DNA reads TGTGCCAGCAGTTGGGGCGGGGAAGATACGCAGTATTTT. This encodes CASSWGGEDTQYF.